The 9 T cell receptor beta chains below all came from one sample that was sequenced in a study of blood T cell repertoires in COVID-19. Profiling relied on immunoSEQ multiplex PCR, and the TCRdb table lists in-frame clones only, not all of them. The sample consists of approximately 96,000 clones, 81% of them appearing once. The sample taken for sequencing was peripheral blood. Every receptor here comes from an elderly woman with acute or convalescent COVID-19.

This chain connects TRBV28 to TRBJ1-2; D is unresolved. The ends were cut back, 6 bases at V and 4 bases at J, with 9 bases in the middle. Germline V gene lookup returns CDR1 MDHEN and CDR2 SYDVKM. This CDR3 contains 12 residues. The CDR3 loop reads CASSSLSYGYTF. The CDR3 region has the DNA TGTGCCAGCAGCTCTCTCTCCTATGGCTACACCTTC.

V gene TRBV12-3 or TRBV12-4 combines with J gene TRBJ2-3; D gene ambiguous. V was cut by 8 bases and J by 3 bases, with 9 bases left in between. The length of the CDR3 is 12 residues. CDR3 nucleotides: TGTGCCAGCCGATACATTACAGATACGCAGTATTTT. Encoded protein: CASRYITDTQYF.

The genes are TRBV11-2 and TRBJ2-1, with 11 bases aligning to TRBD1. From germline, CDR1 is SGHAT and CDR2 FQNNGV. After removal of 5 bases from V and 7 bases from J, the junction contained 16 bases not matched to a gene. This CDR3 region has 18 residues. This CDR3 is CASSLRTGGAGKVNEQFF. The CDR3 region has the DNA TGTGCCAGCAGCCTTCGGACAGGGGGCGCAGGAAAGGTAAATGAGCAGTTCTTC.

Only a few counts were recorded for this clone. CDR3 loop: CASSSGQGGSGNTIYF. CDR3 coding DNA: TGTGCCAGCAGCTCCGGACAGGGAGGCTCTGGAAACACCATATATTTT. This sequence joins TRBV5-4 and TRBJ1-3; 8 positions match TRBD1. Trimming cost V 3 bases and J 0 bases; bases outside gene matches: 5. Per the germline V gene, CDR1 is SGHNT and CDR2 is YYREEE (reference sequence). The CDR3 is made up of 16 amino acids. Full variable domain (rest looked up from reference TRBV5-4 and TRBJ1-3): ETGVTQSPTHLIKTRGQQVTLRCSSQSGHNTVSWYQQALGQGPQFIFQYYREEENGRGNFPPRFSGLQFPNYSSELNVNALELDDSALYLCASSSGQGGSGNTIYFGEGSWLTVV.

V gene TRBV7-2 combines with J gene TRBJ2-4, with 7 bases matching TRBD1. V was pared by 4 bases and J by 0 bases, with 9 bases of the junction left unmatched. CDR1 and CDR2 from the germline V gene are SGHTA and FQGNSA. This CDR3 is built from 17 residues. The CDR3: CASSSTGSLLAKNIQYF. The CDR3 nucleotides read TGTGCCAGCAGCTCGACAGGGAGCCTCCTAGCCAAAAACATTCAGTACTTC.

This clone was counted a few times. The CDR3 sequence is CASSPPPGADTEAFF. The CDR3 DNA reads as TGTGCCAGCAGCCCACCTCCTGGGGCGGACACTGAAGCTTTCTTT. The rearrangement links TRBV5-4 to TRBJ1-1; weak D call: TRBD1 (5 bases). The CDR3 is 15 amino acids. Germline CDR1 is SGHNT and CDR2 is YYREEE (reference sequence). Trimming stripped 4 bases from V and 3 bases from J, with 16 bases between.

This chain joins TRBV27 and TRBJ2-3; 8 nucleotides match TRBD2. The ends lost 2 bases at V and 2 bases at J; junction bases unmatched: 6. CDR1 MNHEY and CDR2 SMNVEV come from the germline V gene (reference sequence). The CDR3 is 16 residues long. The CDR3 sequence is CASSLGTGGPTDTQYF. The CDR3 DNA reads TGTGCCAGCAGTTTAGGAACGGGGGGGCCCACAGATACGCAGTATTTT.

This clone occurred a few times. The chain employs TRBV3-1 (or the pseudogene TRBV3-2) and TRBJ1-5; a possible D gene is TRBD1 (5 bases). The V gene lost 3 bases and the J gene lost 5 bases, with 20 bases spanning the gap. There are 17 residues in the CDR3. The germline CDR1 and CDR2 sequences are LGHDT and YNNKEL (reference sequence). CDR3 amino acids: CASSHPTVPPFDQPQHF. DNA for the CDR3: TGTGCCAGCAGCCACCCGACAGTTCCGCCGTTCGATCAGCCCCAGCATTTT.

The gene calls are TRBV5-1 and TRBJ2-3, with TRBD2 matching 7 bases. The CDR3 is made up of 15 amino acids. The J segment lost 6 bases and the V segment lost 0 bases, leaving 7 bases of the junction unmatched. In germline, CDR1 is SGHRS, CDR2 YFSETQ. This CDR3 is CASSLDGGGKDTQYF. CDR3 sequence (DNA): TGCGCCAGCAGCTTGGATGGCGGGGGAAAGGATACGCAGTATTTT.